This is a list of T cell receptor beta chains from one sample in a study of blood T cell repertoires in COVID-19. Profiled with immunoSEQ multiplex PCR; TCRdb holds only in-frame clones, not every one. The profile covers about 240,000 clones, with 81% appearing a single time and roughly 7.4% taken by the ten largest. The sample comprised peripheral blood. These receptor sequences come from a woman of 80 years or more with COVID-19, enrolled during active disease. Both conserved end residues are part of each CDR3. D genes are given only for firm matches. Only part of the rows carry a size: once, few, many, or a class if the clone is expanded.

clone_size j_call v_call d_call cdr3_nt cdr3_aa
once TRBJ1-5 TRBV11-3 NA TGTGCCAGCAGCTCCCAGGGAAAAGGGCAGCCCCAGCATTTT CASSSQGKGQPQHF
once TRBJ2-7 TRBV7-9 TRBD2 TGTGCCAGCACCTCCGCGACTAGCGGGAGGTACGAGCAGTACTTC CASTSATSGRYEQYF
NA TRBJ1-1 TRBV7-3 TRBD1 TGTGCCAGCAGCTTAACCGGGACCTCGGACAGGGCTTTCTTT CASSLTGTSDRAFF
NA TRBJ2-4 TRBV3-1/TRBV3-2 NA TGTGCCAGCAGCCAGAGGGTCGGAGATCAGTACTTC CASSQRVGDQYF
NA TRBJ2-1 TRBV27 TRBD2 TGTGCCAGCAGGTCTGGGGGGAGGGCCCTTTATGAGCAGTTCTTC CASRSGGRALYEQFF
once TRBJ2-3 TRBV7-9 NA TGTGCCGATTTGGGGGGTACAACAGATACGCAGTATTTT CADLGGTTDTQYF
NA TRBJ2-2 TRBV19 NA TGTGCCAGTAGTACTCCGAACAGCAAAGCCAACACCGGGGAGCTGTTTTTT CASSTPNSKANTGELFF
NA TRBJ2-1 TRBV28 TRBD1 TGTGCCAGCAGTCAACGTCAGGGGGCCTACAATGAGCAGTTCTTC CASSQRQGAYNEQFF
NA TRBJ1-1 TRBV19 NA TGTGCCAGTGCCTCTCGGGGGATGAACACTGAAGCTTTCTTT CASASRGMNTEAFF
NA TRBJ1-5 TRBV4-3 NA TGCGCCAGCAGCCAAGATGGAGATCAGCCCCAGCATTTT CASSQDGDQPQHF
NA TRBJ1-2 TRBV19 TRBD1 TGTGCCAGTACCGGGGACAGTCTCTATGGCTACACCTTC CASTGDSLYGYTF
NA TRBJ2-6 TRBV19 NA TGTGCCAGTAGTGGAGGTCAGGCCAACGTCCTGACTTTC CASSGGQANVLTF
NA TRBJ2-1 TRBV5-1 TRBD2 TGCGCCAGCAGCCCCGGGACTAGCGGAAACAATGAGCAGTTCTTC CASSPGTSGNNEQFF
NA TRBJ2-6 TRBV29-1 NA TGCAGCGTTGACTCCTCCGGGGCCAACGTCCTGACTTTC CSVDSSGANVLTF
NA TRBJ2-2 TRBV5-4 NA TGTGCCAGCAGGTTTGACAGGAACACCGGGGAGCTGTTTTTT CASRFDRNTGELFF
NA TRBJ1-2 TRBV4-1 NA TGCGCCAGCAGCCAAGTTGCGGGGATGGGGGGCTACACCTTC CASSQVAGMGGYTF
once TRBJ1-2 TRBV5-1 TRBD1 TGCGCCAGCAGCCCGGGGGACAGGGGGTCCTATGGCTACACCTTC CASSPGDRGSYGYTF
NA TRBJ1-1 TRBV2 NA TGTGCCAGCAGTGAATTAAACAGGAACACTGAAGCTTTCTTT CASSELNRNTEAFF
NA TRBJ1-1 TRBV3-1/TRBV3-2 NA TGTGCCAGCAGCCACGGACAGCTTTTGAACACTGAAGCTTTCTTT CASSHGQLLNTEAFF
NA TRBJ1-2 TRBV27 TRBD1 TGTGCCAGCAGTCCTGGACAGGGGCGAGGCTACACCTTC CASSPGQGRGYTF
NA TRBJ1-2 TRBV28 NA TGTGCCAGCAGTTTGGGAGGCAGTCGGCCCAAGGGCTACACCTTC CASSLGGSRPKGYTF
NA TRBJ2-7 TRBV11-2 NA TGTGCCAGCAGCTTAGTCGGGGGAGCCTACGAGCAGTACTTC CASSLVGGAYEQYF
NA TRBJ2-4 TRBV6-2/TRBV6-3 NA TGTGCCAGCAGTTCCCCCTCCCAAGGGGCGAGGAACATTCAGTACTTC CASSSPSQGARNIQYF
NA TRBJ2-3 TRBV30 NA TGTGCCTGGACCCGACGAGGCGGAGGGGTAACCCGCACAGATACGCAGTATTTT CAWTRRGGGVTRTDTQYF
NA TRBJ1-2 TRBV15 NA TGTGCCACCAGCAGGTGGGGGGAGGAAGGCTACACCTTC CATSRWGEEGYTF
NA TRBJ1-1 TRBV7-3 NA TGTGCCAGCAGCTTAGAGGGGGGGCCTGAAGCTTTCTTT CASSLEGGPEAFF
few TRBJ2-7 TRBV18 TRBD1 TGTGCCAGCTCAAGCCTCGGACAGGGGGTTATTGAGCAGTACTTC CASSSLGQGVIEQYF
NA TRBJ2-7 TRBV18 NA TGTGCCAGCTCACCACTCACGACGGGACAGCGGGCGTACGAGCAGTACTTC CASSPLTTGQRAYEQYF
NA TRBJ2-1 TRBV9 TRBD2 TGTGCCAGCAGCGTACCTGGGACTAGTGAGCAGTTCTTC CASSVPGTSEQFF
once TRBJ2-7 TRBV29-1 NA TGCAGCGTTCGACAGACTGGGGAGCAGTACTTC CSVRQTGEQYF
NA TRBJ1-1 TRBV15 TRBD1 TGTGCCACCAGCGGACGACAGGGAGTCAACACTGAAGCTTTCTTT CATSGRQGVNTEAFF
NA TRBJ2-2 TRBV5-4 TRBD1 TGTGCCAGCAGCCCGTGGACAGGGCATAACACCGGGGAGCTGTTTTTT CASSPWTGHNTGELFF
NA TRBJ2-2 TRBV3-1/TRBV3-2 TRBD2 TGTGCCAGCAGCCAAGGGACTAGCGGGATAGGGGAGCTGTTTTTT CASSQGTSGIGELFF
NA TRBJ1-1 TRBV5-1 TRBD1 TGCGCCAGCAGCCTTGGACAGGGGGCGATTGAAGCTTTCTTT CASSLGQGAIEAFF
NA TRBJ1-3 TRBV5-1 TRBD1 TGCGCCAGCAGCACACAGGGGGCAGATGGAAACACCATATATTTT CASSTQGADGNTIYF
NA TRBJ1-1 TRBV7-2 NA TGTGCCAGCAGCTTAGCGGCAGGGGATAGGGCTTTCTTT CASSLAAGDRAFF
NA TRBJ2-5 TRBV18 NA TGTGCCAGCTCAGGGGCCCGGAGTCAGGAGACCCAGTACTTC CASSGARSQETQYF
NA TRBJ1-4 TRBV4-3 NA TGCGCCAGCAGCCGATCAGGCCTTAATGAAAAACTGTTTTTT CASSRSGLNEKLFF
NA TRBJ1-6 TRBV28 NA TGTGCCAGCAGTTTATGGGCCGAGGCCTCTTCACCCCTCCACTTT CASSLWAEASSPLHF
once TRBJ2-5 TRBV6-5 NA TGTGCCAGCAGGCTGATAGTCCAAGAGACCCAGTACTTC CASRLIVQETQYF
NA TRBJ2-7 TRBV3-1/TRBV3-2 TRBD2 TGTGCCAGCAGCCAAGCAGCGGGGGGAGGATACGAGCAGTACTTC CASSQAAGGGYEQYF
NA TRBJ2-2 TRBV5-8 NA TGTGCCAGCAGCTTGGGGCCAGGAACCGGGGAGCTGTTTTTT CASSLGPGTGELFF